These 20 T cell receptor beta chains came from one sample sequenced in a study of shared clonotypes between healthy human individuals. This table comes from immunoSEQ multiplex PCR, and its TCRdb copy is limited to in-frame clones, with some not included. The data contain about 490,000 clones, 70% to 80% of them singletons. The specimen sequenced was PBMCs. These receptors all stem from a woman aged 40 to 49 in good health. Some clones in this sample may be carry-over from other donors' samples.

The CDR3 region has the DNA TGTGCCAGCAGCCCGACACTAGCGGAGGCGACCCATGAGCAGTTCTTC. Amino acid sequence: CASSPTLAEATHEQFF. J is TRBJ2-1 and V is TRBV5-4; 8 positions agree with TRBD2. Per the germline V gene, CDR1 is SGHNT and CDR2 is YYREEE (reference sequence). V was clipped by 4 bases and J by 8 bases; unmatched bases: 14. This CDR3 contains 16 residues. The full variable domain, completed using reference TRBV5-4 and TRBJ2-1, is ETGVTQSPTHLIKTRGQQVTLRCSSQSGHNTVSWYQQALGQGPQFIFQYYREEENGRGNFPPRFSGLQFPNYSSELNVNALELDDSALYLCASSPTLAEATHEQFFGPGTRLTVL.

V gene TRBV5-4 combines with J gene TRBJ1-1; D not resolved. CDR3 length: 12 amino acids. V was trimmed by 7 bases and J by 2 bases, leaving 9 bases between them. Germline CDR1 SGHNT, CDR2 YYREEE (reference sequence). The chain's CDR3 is CASGAPNTEAFF. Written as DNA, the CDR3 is TGTGCCAGCGGCGCCCCTAACACTGAAGCTTTCTTT. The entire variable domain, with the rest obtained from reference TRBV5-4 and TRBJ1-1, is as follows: ETGVTQSPTHLIKTRGQQVTLRCSSQSGHNTVSWYQQALGQGPQFIFQYYREEENGRGNFPPRFSGLQFPNYSSELNVNALELDDSALYLCASGAPNTEAFFGQGTRLTVV.

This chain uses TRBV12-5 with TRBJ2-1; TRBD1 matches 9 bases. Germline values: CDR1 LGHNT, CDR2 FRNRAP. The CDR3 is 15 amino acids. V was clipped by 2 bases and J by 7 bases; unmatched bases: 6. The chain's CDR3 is CASGLTRQGENEQFF. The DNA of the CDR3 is TGTGCTAGTGGTTTGACTCGACAGGGGGAAAATGAGCAGTTCTTC.

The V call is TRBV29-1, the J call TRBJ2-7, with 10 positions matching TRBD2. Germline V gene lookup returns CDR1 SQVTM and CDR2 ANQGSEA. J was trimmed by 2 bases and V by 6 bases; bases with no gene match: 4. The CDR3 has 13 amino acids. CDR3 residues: CSVGGTSAYEQYF. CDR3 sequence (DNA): TGCAGCGTCGGAGGGACTAGCGCCTACGAGCAGTACTTC.

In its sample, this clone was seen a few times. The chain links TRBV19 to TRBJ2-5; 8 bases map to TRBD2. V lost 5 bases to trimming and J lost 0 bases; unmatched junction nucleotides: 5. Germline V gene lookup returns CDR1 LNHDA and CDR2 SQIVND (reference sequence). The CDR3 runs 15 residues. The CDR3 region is CASSATRGDQETQYF. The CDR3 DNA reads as TGTGCCAGTAGTGCCACGCGGGGGGACCAAGAGACCCAGTACTTC.

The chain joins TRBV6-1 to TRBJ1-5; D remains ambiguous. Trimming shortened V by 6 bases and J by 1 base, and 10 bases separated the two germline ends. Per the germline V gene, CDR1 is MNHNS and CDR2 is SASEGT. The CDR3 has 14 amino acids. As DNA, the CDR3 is TGTGCCAGCAGCCTGACAAGAAGCAATCAGCCCCAGCATTTT. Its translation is CASSLTRSNQPQHF.

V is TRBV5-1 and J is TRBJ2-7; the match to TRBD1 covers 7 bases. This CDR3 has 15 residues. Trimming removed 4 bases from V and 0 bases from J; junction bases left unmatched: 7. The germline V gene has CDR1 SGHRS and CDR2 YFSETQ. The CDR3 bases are TGCGCCAGCAGCCCAAAAGGGGGCCCCTCCTACGAGCAGTACTTC. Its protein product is CASSPKGGPSYEQYF. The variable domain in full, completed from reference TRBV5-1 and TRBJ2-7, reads KAGVTQTPRYLIKTRGQQVTLSCSPISGHRSVSWYQQTPGQGLQFLFEYFSETQRNKGNFPGRFSGRQFSNSRSEMNVSTLELGDSALYLCASSPKGGPSYEQYFGPGTRLTVT.

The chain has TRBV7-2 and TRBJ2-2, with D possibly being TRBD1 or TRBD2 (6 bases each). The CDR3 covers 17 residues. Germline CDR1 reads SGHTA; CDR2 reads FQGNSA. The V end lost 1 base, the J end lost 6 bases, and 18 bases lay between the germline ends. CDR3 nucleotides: TGTGCCAGCAGCTTAGTGGGTGCCGGGGGCGGAGCCGGGGAGCTGTTTTTT. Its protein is CASSLVGAGGGAGELFF.

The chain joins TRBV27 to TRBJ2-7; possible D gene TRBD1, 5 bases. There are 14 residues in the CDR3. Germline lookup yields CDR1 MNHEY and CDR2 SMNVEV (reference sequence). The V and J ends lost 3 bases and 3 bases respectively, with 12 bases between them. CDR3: CASSFYRQNYEQYF. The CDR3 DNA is TGTGCCAGCAGTTTTTACAGGCAAAACTACGAGCAGTACTTC.

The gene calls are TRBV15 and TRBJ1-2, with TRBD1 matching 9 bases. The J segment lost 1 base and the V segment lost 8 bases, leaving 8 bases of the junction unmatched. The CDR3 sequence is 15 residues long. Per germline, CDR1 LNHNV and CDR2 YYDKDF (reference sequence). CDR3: CATRSGQGINYGYTF. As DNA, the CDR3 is TGTGCCACCCGCTCTGGACAGGGGATTAACTATGGCTACACCTTC.

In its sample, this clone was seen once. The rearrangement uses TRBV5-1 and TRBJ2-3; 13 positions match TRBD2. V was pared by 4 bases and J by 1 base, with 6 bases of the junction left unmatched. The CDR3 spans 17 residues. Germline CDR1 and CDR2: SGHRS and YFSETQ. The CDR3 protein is CASSEGLAGLGTDTQYF. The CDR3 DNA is TGCGCCAGCAGCGAGGGACTAGCGGGATTGGGCACAGATACGCAGTATTTT.

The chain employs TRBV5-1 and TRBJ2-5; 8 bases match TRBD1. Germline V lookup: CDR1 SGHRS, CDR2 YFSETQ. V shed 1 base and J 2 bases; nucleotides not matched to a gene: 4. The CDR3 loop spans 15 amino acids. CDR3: CASSLRQGAQETQYF. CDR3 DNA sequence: TGCGCCAGCAGCTTGCGGCAGGGGGCACAAGAGACCCAGTACTTC.

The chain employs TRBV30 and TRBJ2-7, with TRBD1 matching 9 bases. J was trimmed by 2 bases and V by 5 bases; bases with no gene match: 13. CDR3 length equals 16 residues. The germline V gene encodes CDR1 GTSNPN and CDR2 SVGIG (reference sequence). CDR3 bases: TGTGCCTGGTTATCAGAGGCGGGACAGGGAACCTACGAGCAGTACTTC. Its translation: CAWLSEAGQGTYEQYF. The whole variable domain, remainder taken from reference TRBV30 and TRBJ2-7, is SQTIHQWPATLVQPVGSPLSLECTVEGTSNPNLYWYRQAAGRGLQLLFYSVGIGQISSEVPQNLSASRPQDRQFILSSKKLLLSDSGFYLCAWLSEAGQGTYEQYFGPGTRLTVT.

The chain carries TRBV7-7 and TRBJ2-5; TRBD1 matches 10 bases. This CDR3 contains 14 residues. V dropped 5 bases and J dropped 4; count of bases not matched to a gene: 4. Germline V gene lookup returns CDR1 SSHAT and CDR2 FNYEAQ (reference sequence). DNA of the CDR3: TGTGCCAGCAGCCCCCGGACAGGGGGAGAGACCCAGTACTTC. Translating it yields CASSPRTGGETQYF.

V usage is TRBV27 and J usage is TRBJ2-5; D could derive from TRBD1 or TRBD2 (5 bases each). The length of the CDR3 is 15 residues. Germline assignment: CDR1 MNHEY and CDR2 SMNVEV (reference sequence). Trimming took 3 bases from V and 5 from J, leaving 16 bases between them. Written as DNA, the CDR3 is TGTGCCAGCAGTTTTACTAGAGGGGATAGGGAGACCCAGTACTTC. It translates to CASSFTRGDRETQYF.

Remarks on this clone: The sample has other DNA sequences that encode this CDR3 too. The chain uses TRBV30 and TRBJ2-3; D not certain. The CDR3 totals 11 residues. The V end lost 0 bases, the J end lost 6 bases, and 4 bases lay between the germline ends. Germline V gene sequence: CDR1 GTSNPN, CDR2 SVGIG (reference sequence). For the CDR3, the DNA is TGTGCCTGGAGTGTTGGGGATACGCAGTATTTT. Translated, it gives CAWSVGDTQYF.

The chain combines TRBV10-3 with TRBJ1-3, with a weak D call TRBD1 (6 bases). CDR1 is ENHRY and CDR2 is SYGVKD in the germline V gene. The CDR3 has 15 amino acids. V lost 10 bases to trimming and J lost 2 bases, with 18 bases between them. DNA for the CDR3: TGTGCCACCCGCGCCGGGACAAACGCTGGAAACACCATATATTTT. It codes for CATRAGTNAGNTIYF.

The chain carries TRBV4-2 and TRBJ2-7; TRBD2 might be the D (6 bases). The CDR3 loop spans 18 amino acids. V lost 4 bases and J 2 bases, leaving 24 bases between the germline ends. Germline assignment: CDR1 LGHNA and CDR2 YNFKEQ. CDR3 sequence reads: CASSRREGTSDLAYEQYF. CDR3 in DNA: TGTGCCAGCAGCCGGAGGGAAGGAACGAGCGATCTGGCCTACGAGCAGTACTTC.

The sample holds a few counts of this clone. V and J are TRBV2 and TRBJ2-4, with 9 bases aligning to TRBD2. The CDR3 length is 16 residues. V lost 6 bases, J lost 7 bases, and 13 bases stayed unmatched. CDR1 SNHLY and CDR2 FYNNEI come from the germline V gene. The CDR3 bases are TGTGCCAGCAGCCCCCCACGTAGCGGGAGCGCGAACATTCAGTACTTC. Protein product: CASSPPRSGSANIQYF.

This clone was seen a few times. The CDR3 coding sequence is TGTGCCATCAGTCCACCGGGACAGGGGGTCACTGAAGCTTTCTTT. Translated: CAISPPGQGVTEAFF. This chain links TRBV10-3 with TRBJ1-1, with 11 bases that match TRBD1. The length of the CDR3 is 15 residues. The V and J ends lost 5 bases and 4 bases, in that order; junction bases with no gene match: 6. Germline-derived CDR1 and CDR2 are ENHRY and SYGVKD.